This TCR beta chain was retrieved from a study of blood T cell repertoires in COVID-19. Sequenced by immunoSEQ multiplex PCR; TCRdb stores in-frame clones only, minus some. The sample shows fewer than 250,000 clones, 75% to 90% of them seen only once. Assignments of participants to cohorts depended upon their own reported clinical history. Each exposed participant met a COVID-19 case in the 2 weeks preceding study entry. Germline assignment: CDR1 LGHDT and CDR2 YNNKEL (reference sequence). The CDR3 contains 11 residues. V shed 1 base and J shed 10 bases, with 7 bases lying between them. The clonotype was recovered from a woman aged 25 to 39 who had been exposed to COVID-19. The chain couples TRBV3-1 (or the pseudogene TRBV3-2) to TRBJ1-2; D possibly corresponds to TRBD1 (5 bases). The sequencing input was PBMCs or T cells enriched from blood (not recorded which). The CDR3 coding sequence is TGTGCCAGCAGCCAAGGGGGGGTCTACACCTTC. As protein: CASSQGGVYTF.